These 8 T cell receptor beta chains were sequenced from one sample in a study of CD8 T cells in Susac syndrome. A quantity of about 0.5 to 1 ug RNA underwent reverse transcription using random hexamers. TCRdb reanalysed the immunoSEQ multiplex PCR reads using MiXCR and keeps one entry per CDR3 protein. The sample includes more than 150,000 distinct CDR3 sequences, 95% of them seen just once. Sequenced: CD8+ T cells from PBMCs. The origin of the receptors is a human donor with Susac syndrome.

The chain has TRBV4-2 and TRBJ1-2; TRBD1 aligns across 8 bases. This CDR3 has 16 amino acids. In germline, CDR1 is LGHNA, CDR2 YNFKEQ. Trimming took 2 bases from V and 7 from J; bases not matched to a gene: 12. The CDR3 nucleotides read TGTGCCAGCAGCCAAATCGTGGAAAGACAGGGGTTTGGCTACACCTTC. The encoded protein is CASSQIVERQGFGYTF.

This sequence joins TRBV4-1 and TRBJ2-5; D unresolved. The CDR3 extends over 12 amino acids. Between the trimmed V and J ends, which lost 1 base and 4 bases, there was a span of 4 bases. The germline gives CDR1 MGHRA, CDR2 YSYEKL. The CDR3 bases are TGCGCCAGCAGCCAAGTAGCAGAGACCCAGTACTTC. Translating gives CASSQVAETQYF.

V is TRBV6-5 and J is TRBJ2-7; 10 nucleotides align to TRBD1. This CDR3 is 15 amino acids long. The V segment lost 4 bases and the J segment 2 bases; nucleotides outside the gene matches: 5. Germline-derived CDR1 and CDR2 are MNHEY and SVGAGI. The CDR3, as DNA: TGTGCCAGCAGTTCCGGGACAGGGGATGCCTACGAGCAGTACTTC. The encoded protein is CASSSGTGDAYEQYF.

The chain joins TRBV9 to TRBJ2-1, with 8 bases matching TRBD2. Trimming at V came to 4 bases and at J to 7 bases, leaving 10 bases not matched to a gene. Germline V CDR1 and CDR2: SGDLS, YYNGEE. This CDR3 region has 15 residues. CDR3 bases: TGTGCCAGCAGCCACAAGCCGGGGGGGAGGAATGAGCAGTTCTTC. It specifies CASSHKPGGRNEQFF.

This clonotype was picked up one time. The chain combines TRBV3-1 with TRBJ1-4; no firm D call. CDR1 and CDR2 (germline): LGHDT, YNNKEL (reference sequence). The CDR3 runs to 14 residues. V gave up 1 base and J gave up 10 bases, with 13 bases separating them. The CDR3 is CASSQGSDVVKLFF. CDR3 in DNA: TGTGCCAGCAGCCAAGGTTCCGATGTGGTAAAACTGTTTTTT.

V and J are TRBV3-1 and TRBJ2-5, with D maybe TRBD2 (5 bases). Germline CDR1 LGHDT, CDR2 YNNKEL (reference sequence). The CDR3 totals 13 residues. V dropped 3 bases and J dropped 3 bases, with 8 bases sitting between them. CDR3 amino acids: CASSHDYKETQYF. CDR3 nucleotides: TGTGCCAGCAGCCATGACTATAAAGAGACCCAGTACTTC.

The chain carries TRBV13 and TRBJ2-5, with 9 bases matching TRBD2. Germline loops: CDR1 PRHDT, CDR2 FYEKMQ (reference sequence). J was trimmed by 2 bases and V by 8 bases; bases with no gene match: 15. The CDR3 runs to 17 residues. Written as DNA, the CDR3 is TGTGCCAGCTCGGCCCCTGTCAGCGGGGGGCTACAAGAGACCCAGTACTTC. Residues: CASSAPVSGGLQETQYF.

The chain employs TRBV29-1 and TRBJ2-5, with 11 nucleotides matching TRBD2. CDR3 length equals 14 residues. With V trimmed by 6 bases and J by 0 bases, 3 bases remained unmatched. Germline V lookup: CDR1 SQVTM, CDR2 ANQGSEA. The CDR3 protein is CSVLAGEYQETQYF. CDR3 in DNA: TGCAGCGTACTAGCGGGGGAGTACCAAGAGACCCAGTACTTC.